The sequence of this TCR beta chain was determined in a study of regulatory T cells in long-lasting Graves disease. Only a few counts were recorded for this clonotype. Sequence at one end of the junction differs from germline and may be a read error. Time point defined: newly diagnosed GD, antithyroid drugs for less than 3 months. Making the TCR library involved RNA that had been extracted from PBMCs. A peripheral blood sample, roughly 8.5 milliliters in volume, was drawn into EDTA tubes. The authors built TCR beta libraries using iRepertoire HTBI primers and Arm-PCR of CDR3 regions. In TCRdb, the multiplex PCR reads were re-called with MiXCR into one record per CDR3 protein. This sample has 510,000 or so distinct CDR3 sequences, with about 12% found just once. Germline assignment: CDR1 MNHNS and CDR2 SASEGT. This CDR3 has 14 residues. The same data also went into a second study, on T cells in Graves' hyperthyroidism and ophthalmopathy. In that study: RT-PCR in the first round (using the HTBI primer set) targeted the TCR CDR3. A 13 V-J signature model discriminated ophthalmopathy versus stable hyperthyroidism.

The chain combines TRBV6-1 with TRBJ2-2; maybe TRBD2 (6 bases). The sequence derives from a young woman with Graves disease. Material: peripheral blood mononuclear cells (PBMCs), obtained at new diagnosis, from a patient treated with antithyroid drugs. CDR3 bases: TGTGCCAGCCGGGACTTTACGAACATCGGGGAGCTGTTTTTT. Translation: CASRDFTNIGELFF.